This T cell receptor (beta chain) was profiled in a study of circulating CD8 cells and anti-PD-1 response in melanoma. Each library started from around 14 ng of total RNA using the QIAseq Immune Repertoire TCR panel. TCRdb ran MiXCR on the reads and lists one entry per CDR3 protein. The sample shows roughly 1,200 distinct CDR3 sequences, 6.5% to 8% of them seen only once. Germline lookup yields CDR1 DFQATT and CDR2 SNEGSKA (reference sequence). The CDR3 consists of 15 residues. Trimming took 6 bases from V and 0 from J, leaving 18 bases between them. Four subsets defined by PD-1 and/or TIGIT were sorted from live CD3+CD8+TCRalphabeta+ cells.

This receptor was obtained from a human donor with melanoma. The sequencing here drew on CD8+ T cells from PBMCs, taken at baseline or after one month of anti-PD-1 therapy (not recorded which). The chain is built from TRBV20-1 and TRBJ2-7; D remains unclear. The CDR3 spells CSASTPFSSSYEQYF. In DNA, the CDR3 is TGCAGTGCCTCCACACCATTCTCAAGCTCCTACGAGCAGTACTTC.